This entry lists 27 T cell receptor beta chains sequenced from one sample in a study of shared clonotypes between healthy human individuals. Sequenced by immunoSEQ multiplex PCR; TCRdb stores in-frame clones only, minus some. The sample has approximately 92,000 clones; approximately 75% are singletons. The specimen was memory CD8+ T cells sorted from blood. Subset denoted: CD45RO+ cells pooled with CCR7-negative TemRA cells. All receptors come from a man aged 25-40 years in good health.

This chain links TRBV7-9 with TRBJ2-7; a possible D gene is TRBD1 (6 bases). The V gene's germline CDR1 is SEHNR and CDR2 FQNEAQ (reference sequence). V gave up 5 bases and J gave up 8 bases, with 16 bases separating them. This CDR3 spans 13 amino acids. The DNA for the CDR3 is TGTGCCAGCAGCGATGGACAGCAGGCGAAGCAGTACTTC. Translated, it gives CASSDGQQAKQYF.

The gene calls are TRBV5-4 and TRBJ2-5; D is unresolved. CDR1 is SGHNT and CDR2 is YYREEE in the germline V gene (reference sequence). The CDR3 is 13 residues long. V was clipped by 1 base and J by 5 bases, with 9 bases between them. The CDR3 is CASSLWNQETQYF. The CDR3 DNA follows: TGTGCCAGCAGCTTGTGGAATCAGGAGACCCAGTACTTC.

The chain joins TRBV10-3 to TRBJ1-2; 9 positions agree with TRBD1. Per the germline V gene, CDR1 is ENHRY and CDR2 is SYGVKD. V lost 6 bases and J lost 0; bases outside the gene matches: 8. The CDR3 consists of 16 residues. The CDR3 DNA follows: TGTGCCATCAGCCGGACCGGGACAGGGTCTAACTATGGCTACACCTTC. It is translated as CAISRTGTGSNYGYTF.

This clone was seen repeatedly, ten times or more. The chain recombines TRBV6-1 with TRBJ2-1, with D perhaps matching TRBD2 (7 bases). The germline V gene has CDR1 MNHNS and CDR2 SASEGT. V was clipped by 2 bases and J by 8 bases, with 16 bases between them. This CDR3 is 15 amino acids long. The DNA of the CDR3 is TGTGCCAGCAGTGAACTCGGGGGCGGGAGCTATGAGCAGTTCTTC. Its translation: CASSELGGGSYEQFF.

The chain joins TRBV30 to TRBJ2-1, with D possibly TRBD1 on 5 matching bases. The CDR3 is made up of 16 amino acids. Germline values: CDR1 GTSNPN, CDR2 SVGIG (reference sequence). V lost 2 bases to trimming and J lost 0 bases, with 14 bases between them. This CDR3 reads CAWSFSGISSYNEQFF. The CDR3 DNA follows: TGTGCCTGGAGTTTCTCAGGGATCAGCTCCTACAATGAGCAGTTCTTC.

The chain links TRBV2 to TRBJ2-3; D gene unclear. V lost 5 bases, J lost 2 bases, and 8 bases lay in between. The CDR3 spans 13 residues. Looked up from germline, CDR1 is SNHLY and CDR2 is FYNNEI. CDR3 sequence (DNA): TGTGCCAGCAGTTCCCAGAACACAGATACGCAGTATTTT. This sequence encodes CASSSQNTDTQYF.

The chain links TRBV6-6 to TRBJ2-7; D ambiguous. The CDR3 loop spans 9 amino acids. Trimming shortened V by 10 bases and J by 10 bases, and 11 bases separated the two germline ends. From germline, CDR1 is MNHNY and CDR2 SVGAGI (reference sequence). CDR3 coding DNA: TGTGCCAACAACAGTTTTCAGTACTTC. Amino acid sequence: CANNSFQYF.

The chain recombines TRBV19 with TRBJ2-7; no firm D call. Germline CDR1 and CDR2: LNHDA and SQIVND (reference sequence). V was trimmed by 3 bases and J by 1 base, leaving 10 bases between them. The CDR3 runs 14 residues. Here the CDR3 DNA reads TGTGCCAGTAGTATGAGTGGCGGATCCTACGAGCAGTACTTC. Its protein product is CASSMSGGSYEQYF. The variable domain in full, completed from reference TRBV19 and TRBJ2-7, reads DGGITQSPKYLFRKEGQNVTLSCEQNLNHDAMYWYRQDPGQGLRLIYYSQIVNDFQKGDIAEGYSVSREKKESFPLTVTSAQKNPTAFYLCASSMSGGSYEQYFGPGTRLTVT.

Within the sample, this clone is medium-sized. The chain uses TRBV7-8 and TRBJ2-1; 7 positions agree with TRBD2. Germline CDR1 and CDR2: SGHVS and FQNEAQ. Unmatched junction bases numbered 7, after V lost 5 bases and J lost 6 bases. This CDR3 is built from 14 residues. As DNA, the CDR3 is TGTGCCAGCAGCGCCGGGGTAGCGGGCAATGAGCAGTTCTTC. As protein: CASSAGVAGNEQFF.

The rearrangement joins TRBV7-6 to TRBJ2-1; D not resolved. This CDR3 comprises 13 residues. The V gene's germline CDR1 is SGHVS and CDR2 FNYEAQ. V dropped 2 bases and J dropped 8 bases, with 10 bases sitting between them. The CDR3 here is CASSLSPRDEQFF. The CDR3 DNA sequence: TGTGCCAGCAGCTTAAGCCCGCGCGATGAGCAGTTCTTC.

The V and J genes are TRBV4-3 and TRBJ2-7, with a possible D match to TRBD2 (5 bases). V lost 1 base and J 1 base, leaving 11 bases between the germline ends. The CDR3 covers 15 residues. Germline V gives CDR1 LGHNA, CDR2 YSLEER. The CDR3 here is CASSQVLDSSYEQYF. CDR3 nucleotides: TGCGCCAGCAGCCAAGTTCTGGACTCTTCCTACGAGCAGTACTTC.

This sequence joins TRBV5-5 and TRBJ2-5; D gene ambiguous. Trimming removed 0 bases at V and 2 bases at J, with 11 bases between. The CDR3 is made up of 15 amino acids. Germline loops: CDR1 SGHKS, CDR2 YYEKEE (reference sequence). DNA of the CDR3: TGTGCCAGCAGCTTGGCCTCCGGATTTCAAGAGACCCAGTACTTC. Its protein product is CASSLASGFQETQYF.

The rearrangement joins TRBV2 to TRBJ1-4, with TRBD1 matching 8 bases. Germline V gives CDR1 SNHLY, CDR2 FYNNEI. The CDR3 covers 16 residues. Trimming removed 6 bases from V and 7 bases from J; junction bases left unmatched: 13. The CDR3 region has the DNA TGTGCCAGCAGAGATACATACAGGGGACAGGTTGAAAAACTGTTTTTT. Its translation is CASRDTYRGQVEKLFF.

This clone was counted only a few times. The CDR3 coding sequence is TGTGCCAGCAGCTTGAAACTAGAAATTTCCACAGATACGCAGTATTTT. This translates into CASSLKLEISTDTQYF. J is TRBJ2-3 and V is TRBV5-4; the D gene is possibly TRBD2 (5 bases). Germline loops: CDR1 SGHNT, CDR2 YYREEE (reference sequence). The CDR3 consists of 16 residues. Trimming cost V 1 base and J 2 bases, with 14 bases left between them.

As for this clone: Sequence at one end of the junction differs from germline and may be a read error. The chain recombines TRBV7-7 with TRBJ2-5, with TRBD2 as a possible D gene (6 bases). CDR1 SSHAT and CDR2 FNYEAQ come from the germline V gene (reference sequence). CDR3 size: 20 residues. The CDR3 coding sequence is TGTGCTAGCAGCCCCCCGGCCCAGGGTAGCGGAGGGATCCGAGCGGAGACCCAGTACTTC. It encodes CASSPPAQGSGGIRAETQYF.

This clone was recorded once. The chain is built from TRBV7-3 and TRBJ2-7; possible D gene TRBD2, 5 bases. Germline V gene data show CDR1 as SGHTA and CDR2 as FQGTGA. V dropped 4 bases and J dropped 2 bases, with 9 bases sitting between them. This CDR3 spans 13 amino acids. In nucleotides, the CDR3 is TGTGCCAGCAGCTCGACTATCGCCTACGAGCAGTACTTC. It translates to CASSSTIAYEQYF.

The chain is built from TRBV5-1 and TRBJ2-1; D is undetermined. The germline V gene encodes CDR1 SGHRS and CDR2 YFSETQ. V was shortened by 2 bases and J by 10 bases, with 7 bases between the two germline ends. The CDR3 length is 11 residues. CDR3 in DNA: TGCGCCAGCAGCTTTACAAACGAGCAGTTCTTC. Translating gives CASSFTNEQFF.

As regards this clone: In the same sample, other DNA sequences code for this CDR3. The V and J genes are TRBV9 and TRBJ2-3; no firm D call. V gave up 0 bases and J gave up 4 bases, with 3 bases separating them. The CDR3 contains 12 residues. Germline values: CDR1 SGDLS, CDR2 YYNGEE. The CDR3 DNA sequence: TGTGCCAGCAGCGTAGTGTCAGATACGCAGTATTTT. Its translation: CASSVVSDTQYF.

This clone was seen only a few times. The chain links TRBV28 to TRBJ2-3; 12 bases align to TRBD2. The CDR3 has 17 amino acids. Germline V gives CDR1 MDHEN, CDR2 SYDVKM. V dropped 4 bases and J dropped 2; count of bases not matched to a gene: 7. CDR3 residues: CASSYGLAGMDTDTQYF. CDR3 nucleotides: TGTGCCAGCAGTTACGGACTAGCGGGGATGGACACAGATACGCAGTATTTT.

The table lists this clone with a count of one. The chain joins TRBV28 to TRBJ2-7; D is ambiguous. The V end lost 5 bases, the J end lost 4 bases, and 9 bases lay between the germline ends. The length of the CDR3 is 12 residues. Germline CDR1 and CDR2: MDHEN and SYDVKM. The CDR3 sequence is CASSVAWYEQYF. For the CDR3, the DNA is TGTGCCAGCAGTGTCGCCTGGTACGAGCAGTACTTC.

This clone was recorded a few times. The chain recombines TRBV18 with TRBJ2-5; 7 positions agree with TRBD1. There are 14 residues in the CDR3. Trimming took 4 bases from V and 3 from J; bases not matched to a gene: 5. Germline loops: CDR1 KGHSH, CDR2 LQKENI. The CDR3 nucleotides read TGTGCCAGCTCACTTACAGGGGTTAAAGAGACCCAGTACTTC. It codes for CASSLTGVKETQYF. The whole variable domain, filled in from reference TRBV18 and TRBJ2-5, reads NAGVMQNPRHLVRRRGQEARLRCSPMKGHSHVYWYRQLPEEGLKFMVYLQKENIIDESGMPKERFSAEFPKEGPSILRIQQVVRGDSAAYFCASSLTGVKETQYFGPGTRLLVL.

The rearrangement links TRBV7-9 to TRBJ2-1, with 12 bases identical to TRBD2. The CDR3 is 17 amino acids. The germline gives CDR1 SEHNR, CDR2 FQNEAQ (reference sequence). J gave up 0 bases and V 4 bases, and 4 bases lay outside the gene matches. The CDR3: CASSSGLAGSSYNEQFF. The CDR3 nucleotides are TGTGCCAGCAGCTCGGGACTAGCGGGTAGCTCCTACAATGAGCAGTTCTTC.

The V gene is TRBV10-3, the J gene TRBJ2-1; D call uncertain. This CDR3 is 15 amino acids long. Germline V gene sequence: CDR1 ENHRY, CDR2 SYGVKD. Between the trimmed V and J ends, which lost 6 bases and 3 bases, there was a span of 15 bases. The CDR3 sequence is CAIREQGKLYNEQFF. In DNA, the CDR3 is TGTGCCATCAGGGAACAAGGCAAACTCTACAATGAGCAGTTCTTC.

In DNA form, the CDR3 reads TGCGCCAGCAGCCCCAGGACAGGGGGCATCTACGAGCAGTACTTC. Amino acid sequence: CASSPRTGGIYEQYF. The chain has TRBV5-1 and TRBJ2-7; TRBD1 aligns across 11 bases. The germline CDR1 and CDR2 sequences are SGHRS and YFSETQ. Germline trimming cut 4 bases from V and 3 bases from J; bases unmatched to any gene: 6. CDR3 length equals 15 residues.

V and J are TRBV28 and TRBJ1-2; D gene uncertain. Germline V CDR1 and CDR2: MDHEN, SYDVKM. This CDR3 has 14 amino acids. V was shortened by 5 bases and J by 8 bases, with 18 bases between the two germline ends. The CDR3 nucleotides are TGTGCCAGCAGTGCGGACTTTTCCCTACGGGGCTACACCTTC. Its translation is CASSADFSLRGYTF.

With respect to this clone: The junction departs from the called germline gene at one end, perhaps through a read error. The V call is TRBV6-1, the J call TRBJ2-7; 9 bases map to TRBD1. The CDR3 totals 11 residues. The germline V gene encodes CDR1 MNHNS and CDR2 SASEGT. Written as DNA, the CDR3 is TGTGCCAGCAGTGTCGGGACAGGGCGGTTCTTC. This codes for CASSVGTGRFF.

V is TRBV5-1 and J is TRBJ2-7; 11 bases fit TRBD1. The V gene's germline CDR1 is SGHRS and CDR2 YFSETQ. The CDR3 is 13 amino acids. V gave up 7 bases and J gave up 7 bases; unmatched junction bases: 7. CDR3 nucleotide sequence: TGCGCCAGCGGATGGGACAGGGGGGGGGAGCAGTACTTC. Protein sequence: CASGWDRGGEQYF.